These 32 T cell receptor beta chains were all obtained from the same sample, sequenced in a study of T cell repertoires in cytomegalovirus infection. TCRdb processed the reads anew with MiXCR; each CDR3 protein has one entry. The sample has roughly 310,000 distinct CDR3 sequences, 15% to 20% seen once; the top ten hold more than 10%. Source material: PBMCs. The receptors stem from a human donor in good health (CMV status not recorded). Some clones in this sample may be carry-over from other donors' samples.

V usage is TRBV2 and J usage is TRBJ1-2, with D perhaps TRBD1 (6 bases). Trimming removed 1 base from V and 5 bases from J, with 14 bases in between. The germline V gene has CDR1 SNHLY and CDR2 FYNNEI. The CDR3 spans 15 residues. CDR3 loop: CASSEDPGAKYGYTF. The DNA of the CDR3 is TGTGCCAGCAGTGAAGACCCAGGGGCGAAGTATGGCTACACCTTC.

This clonotype showed up many times. The chain is built from TRBV28 and TRBJ2-1; maybe TRBD2 (5 bases). This CDR3 contains 12 residues. Trimming removed 6 bases at V and 5 bases at J, with 8 bases between. Per germline, CDR1 MDHEN and CDR2 SYDVKM. As DNA, the CDR3 is TGTGCCAGCAGGGAGGCGAACAATGAGCAGTTCTTC. Encoded protein: CASREANNEQFF.

This clonotype was detected a few times. The chain links TRBV5-4 to TRBJ1-1; D remains unclear. The CDR3 extends over 14 amino acids. V dropped 4 bases and J dropped 3 bases, with 13 bases sitting between them. Germline loops: CDR1 SGHNT, CDR2 YYREEE (reference sequence). The DNA for the CDR3 is TGTGCCAGCAGCCTGAAGGAGTCTTACACTGAAGCTTTCTTT. Amino acid sequence: CASSLKESYTEAFF.

This clonotype was detected a few times. The chain joins TRBV27 to TRBJ2-7; D gene uncertain. The germline V gene encodes CDR1 MNHEY and CDR2 SMNVEV (reference sequence). Trimming took off 6 bases at V and 2 bases at J, with 17 bases between the two ends. CDR3 size: 15 residues. CDR3 sequence reads: CASSQLWGKTYEQYF. CDR3 DNA sequence: TGTGCCAGCAGCCAGCTCTGGGGAAAAACCTACGAGCAGTACTTC.

The sample holds many counts of this clonotype. The chain combines TRBV12-3 or TRBV12-4 with TRBJ2-1; TRBD2 matches 7 bases. J gave up 4 bases and V 3 bases, and 3 bases lay outside the gene matches. The CDR3 extends over 14 amino acids. CDR3 loop: CASSFSGVYNEQFF. CDR3 coding DNA: TGTGCCAGCAGTTTCAGCGGGGTTTACAATGAGCAGTTCTTC.

This clonotype was observed a handful of times. The V call is TRBV10-3, the J call TRBJ1-1; 7 nucleotides line up with TRBD1. The CDR3 sequence is 14 residues long. Germline-derived CDR1 and CDR2 are ENHRY and SYGVKD. Germline trimming cut 0 bases from V and 4 bases from J; bases unmatched to any gene: 2. CDR3 in amino acids: CAISESKGATEAFF. DNA for the CDR3: TGTGCCATCAGTGAGTCGAAGGGGGCCACTGAAGCTTTCTTT.

This clonotype was counted a few times. The chain is built from TRBV20-1 and TRBJ2-1; D may correspond to TRBD1 or TRBD2 (5 bases each). Germline V lookup: CDR1 DFQATT, CDR2 SNEGSKA (reference sequence). Trimming left V 1 base short and J 7 bases short, with 11 bases between. The CDR3 loop spans 13 amino acids. CDR3 nucleotides: TGCAGTGCTAGAGTTCCGGGGCGGAATGAGCAGTTCTTC. The encoded protein is CSARVPGRNEQFF.

Points on this clonotype: With a much larger clone just one base away, this may be a read error. Likely a read error: the CDR3 ends without its conserved phenylalanine or tryptophan. The J gene is TRBJ2-5, the V gene TRBV10-3, with TRBD1 matching over 8 bases. Germline lookup yields CDR1 ENHRY and CDR2 SYGVKD. The CDR3 is 16 amino acids. The trim removed 3 bases at V and 4 bases at J, leaving 10 bases unmatched. The DNA of the CDR3 is TGTGCCATCAGTGACCCCTACAGGGGGAGGAGAGAGACCCAGTACTCC. It is translated as CAISDPYRGRRETQYS.

This clonotype was counted a few times. V is TRBV10-2 and J is TRBJ2-5; TRBD1 matches 7 bases. The junction had 9 bases not matched to a gene; V was cut back by 0 bases and J by 14 bases. Germline V gives CDR1 WSHSY, CDR2 SAAADI. The CDR3 spans 13 residues. The CDR3 DNA sequence: TGCGCCAGCAGTGAGTCTCCCCGGGACAGAGTCTACTTC. Translation gives CASSESPRDRVYF.

V usage is TRBV10-3 and J usage is TRBJ1-2, with no clear D. V lost 7 bases and J 2 bases, leaving 11 bases between the germline ends. Germline V gene data show CDR1 as ENHRY and CDR2 as SYGVKD. The CDR3 covers 13 residues. The CDR3 bases are TGTGCCATCACCGTGACGGCCAACTATGGCTACACCTTC. This translates into CAITVTANYGYTF.

This clonotype was observed a handful of times. This sequence joins TRBV12-3 or TRBV12-4 and TRBJ1-6; TRBD1 is a possible D gene (5 bases). This CDR3 contains 19 residues. Trimming took 5 bases from V and 0 from J, leaving 20 bases between them. CDR3 in amino acids: CASSPKAGFRISYNSPLHF. As DNA, the CDR3 is TGTGCCAGCAGTCCTAAGGCAGGGTTCCGAATCTCCTATAATTCACCCCTCCACTTT.

The CDR3 DNA is TGTGCCAGCAGCCTTTGGACGGCCTTGGGCGGCTACACCTTC. The encoded protein is CASSLWTALGGYTF. The chain couples TRBV11-2 to TRBJ1-2; D remains ambiguous. Trimming left V 5 bases short and J 8 bases short, with 18 bases between. This CDR3 spans 14 amino acids. Germline CDR1 SGHAT, CDR2 FQNNGV. Full variable domain (remainder filled in from reference TRBV11-2 and TRBJ1-2): EAGVAQSPRYKIIEKRQSVAFWCNPISGHATLYWYQQILGQGPKLLIQFQNNGVVDDSQLPKDRFSAERLKGVDSTLKIQPAKLEDSAVYLCASSLWTALGGYTFGSGTRLTVV.

The chain joins TRBV20-1 to TRBJ1-1; D is undetermined. Germline CDR1 DFQATT, CDR2 SNEGSKA (reference sequence). V lost 5 bases to trimming and J lost 3 bases, with 16 bases between them. The CDR3 extends over 14 amino acids. CDR3 nucleotide sequence: TGCAGTGCTGGCGACCCAAAGGGCTACACTGAAGCTTTCTTT. Translation: CSAGDPKGYTEAFF.

This clonotype occurred many times. This chain links TRBV7-2 with TRBJ1-2, with D tentatively TRBD1 (5 bases). The CDR3 extends over 14 amino acids. Germline CDR1 and CDR2: SGHTA and FQGNSA. Trimming shortened V by 1 base and J by 7 bases, and 13 bases separated the two germline ends. DNA for the CDR3: TGTGCCAGCAGCTTAGATAGGCAGGGATCTGGCTACACCTTC. Translating gives CASSLDRQGSGYTF. Supplemented by reference TRBV7-2 and TRBJ1-2, the full variable domain reads GAGVSQSPSNKVTEKGKDVELRCDPISGHTALYWYRQSLGQGLEFLIYFQGNSAPDKSGLPSDRFSAERTGGSVSTLTIQRTQQEDSAVYLCASSLDRQGSGYTFGSGTRLTVV.

This clonotype was observed many times. This chain joins TRBV7-8 and TRBJ1-1; D gene unclear. The CDR3 covers 15 residues. The V gene's germline CDR1 is SGHVS and CDR2 FQNEAQ. V gave up 0 bases and J gave up 2 bases, with 10 bases separating them. The CDR3: CASSLAVAANTEAFF. The DNA for the CDR3 is TGTGCCAGCAGCTTAGCGGTGGCAGCTAACACTGAAGCTTTCTTT.

This clonotype showed up just a few times. The chain has TRBV20-1 and TRBJ2-2; TRBD1 agrees at 7 bases. Germline-derived CDR1 and CDR2 are DFQATT and SNEGSKA (reference sequence). There are 16 residues in the CDR3. Trimming at V came to 0 bases and at J to 0 bases, leaving 4 bases not matched to a gene. The CDR3 loop is CSARDARGPNTGELFF. CDR3 in DNA: TGCAGTGCTAGAGACGCAAGGGGGCCGAACACCGGGGAGCTGTTTTTT.

This clonotype showed up many times. This chain connects TRBV5-6 to TRBJ2-5; 7 bases line up with TRBD1. The trim removed 0 bases at V and 1 base at J, leaving 6 bases unmatched. The CDR3 spans 16 residues. Germline V gene sequence: CDR1 SGHDT, CDR2 YYEEEE. The CDR3 protein is CASSLGPGTAQETQYF. CDR3 sequence (DNA): TGTGCCAGCAGCTTGGGGCCGGGGACAGCCCAAGAGACCCAGTACTTC.

The CDR3 DNA reads TGTGCCAGCCGGGACAGCCATAATTCACCCCTCCACTTT. This sequence encodes CASRDSHNSPLHF. This chain joins TRBV6-1 and TRBJ1-6; TRBD1 agrees at 7 bases. V was clipped by 8 bases and J by 5 bases; unmatched bases: 3. The length of the CDR3 is 13 residues. Germline V CDR1 and CDR2: MNHNS, SASEGT.

The chain couples TRBV5-8 to TRBJ2-1, with D perhaps matching TRBD1 (6 bases). This CDR3 region has 16 residues. Germline V lookup: CDR1 SGHTS, CDR2 YDEGEE. Trimming took off 4 bases at V and 0 bases at J, with 14 bases between the two ends. In DNA form, the CDR3 reads TGTGCCAGCAGCCCGTTCAGGGGAAGCTCCTACAATGAGCAGTTCTTC. This sequence encodes CASSPFRGSSYNEQFF. The full variable domain, its missing parts supplied by reference TRBV5-8 and TRBJ2-1, is EAGVTQSPTHLIKTRGQQATLRCSPISGHTSVYWYQQALGLGLQFLLWYDEGEERNRGNFPPRFSGRQFPNYSSELNVNALELEDSALYLCASSPFRGSSYNEQFFGPGTRLTVL.

This clonotype turned up a few times. This chain connects TRBV5-4 to TRBJ2-3; 11 bases line up with TRBD2. J lost 2 bases, V lost 0 bases, and 2 bases had no gene match. CDR3 length equals 16 residues. Germline CDR1 reads SGHNT; CDR2 reads YYREEE (reference sequence). CDR3 nucleotide sequence: TGTGCCAGCAGCTTGGCGACTAGCGGGAACACAGATACGCAGTATTTT. This gives the protein CASSLATSGNTDTQYF.

The rearrangement uses TRBV28 and TRBJ1-1; D possibly corresponds to TRBD1 (6 bases). The CDR3 extends over 12 amino acids. The germline gives CDR1 MDHEN, CDR2 SYDVKM. Trimming took off 2 bases at V and 12 bases at J, with 13 bases between the two ends. CDR3 bases: TGTGCCAGCAGTTTACAACAGGGTGTATCTTTCTTT. This codes for CASSLQQGVSFF. Looking up the rest from reference TRBV28 and TRBJ1-1 gives the full variable domain: DVKVTQSSRYLVKRTGEKVFLECVQDMDHENMFWYRQDPGLGLRLIYFSYDVKMKEKGDIPEGYSVSREKKERFSLILESASTNQTSMYLCASSLQQGVSFFGQGTRLTVV.

This clonotype was seen ten or more times. The chain joins TRBV7-2 to TRBJ1-1, with D hard to call. The CDR3 has 13 amino acids. The ends were cut back, 6 bases at V and 3 bases at J, with 11 bases in the middle. Germline V gene data show CDR1 as SGHTA and CDR2 as FQGNSA. CDR3: CASSSQRHTEAFF. For the CDR3, the DNA is TGTGCCAGCAGTTCACAGAGGCACACTGAAGCTTTCTTT.

This clonotype was counted many times. The rearrangement joins TRBV6-1 to TRBJ2-2; D not resolved. The CDR3 contains 14 residues. Germline V gives CDR1 MNHNS, CDR2 SASEGT. The V gene lost 3 bases and the J gene lost 6 bases, with 11 bases spanning the gap. The CDR3 reads CASSDLGLAGELFF. CDR3 sequence (DNA): TGTGCCAGCAGTGATCTTGGCTTGGCCGGGGAGCTGTTTTTT.

This rearrangement joins TRBV7-9 to TRBJ1-1, with TRBD1 as a possible D gene (5 bases). Germline lookup yields CDR1 SEHNR and CDR2 FQNEAQ (reference sequence). This CDR3 has 13 amino acids. V shed 3 bases and J shed 11 bases, with 16 bases lying between them. The CDR3 DNA is TGTGCCAGCAGCTTGCAGGGAATGAACGTGGCTTTCTTT. Translated: CASSLQGMNVAFF. Using reference TRBV7-9 and TRBJ1-1 for the parts outside the CDR3, the full variable domain is DTGVSQNPRHKITKRGQNVTFRCDPISEHNRLYWYRQTLGQGPEFLTYFQNEAQLEKSRLLSDRFSAERPKGSFSTLEIQRTEQGDSAMYLCASSLQGMNVAFFGQGTRLTVV.

This chain's CDR3 is CSANPQRNEQFF. The CDR3 nucleotides read TGCAGTGCTAATCCCCAACGCAATGAGCAGTTCTTC. The genes are TRBV20-1 and TRBJ2-1; D is ambiguous. CDR1 and CDR2 from the germline V gene are DFQATT and SNEGSKA (reference sequence). Trimming left V 4 bases short and J 6 bases short, with 10 bases between. The CDR3 covers 12 residues.

In this sample, this clonotype turned up a few times. J is TRBJ1-1 and V is TRBV18; weak D call: TRBD1 (6 bases). Germline CDR1 KGHSH, CDR2 LQKENI. The V end was cut by 2 bases, the J end by 7 bases, with 14 bases between. The CDR3 consists of 14 residues. In DNA form, the CDR3 reads TGTGCCAGCTCACCAGCAGGCCCAGGGGTTGAAGCTTTCTTT. It encodes CASSPAGPGVEAFF.

This clonotype was counted a few times. The V gene is TRBV6-2 or TRBV6-3, the J gene TRBJ2-5; no firm D call. The CDR3 extends over 13 amino acids. V dropped 2 bases and J dropped 4 bases, with 8 bases sitting between them. Germline CDR1 and CDR2: MNHEY and SVGEGT. This CDR3 is CASSYGSGETQYF. The CDR3 DNA sequence: TGTGCCAGCAGTTACGGTTCAGGAGAGACCCAGTACTTC.

The chain employs TRBV6-6 and TRBJ1-5, with a weak D call TRBD1 (5 bases). The CDR3 loop spans 17 amino acids. Germline CDR1 MNHNY, CDR2 SVGAGI (reference sequence). V lost 5 bases and J 4 bases, leaving 21 bases between the germline ends. The CDR3 protein is CASSPSVGGSRNQPQHF. CDR3 in DNA: TGTGCCAGCAGTCCCAGTGTTGGGGGTTCGAGGAATCAGCCCCAGCATTTT.

The genes are TRBV28 and TRBJ2-3; no clear D. The V and J ends lost 5 bases and 2 bases respectively, with 17 bases between them. Germline CDR1 reads MDHEN; CDR2 reads SYDVKM. The CDR3 extends over 16 amino acids. DNA for the CDR3: TGTGCCAGCAGTGGACGGACCGAACCTTTCACAGATACGCAGTATTTT. It translates to CASSGRTEPFTDTQYF.

The V gene is TRBV12-3 or TRBV12-4, the J gene TRBJ1-5; TRBD1 is a possible D gene (5 bases). Trimming shortened V by 4 bases and J by 0 bases, and 10 bases separated the two germline ends. The CDR3 length is 15 residues. The CDR3: CASSSGTYSNQPQHF. As DNA, the CDR3 is TGTGCCAGCAGTTCAGGGACGTATAGCAATCAGCCCCAGCATTTT.

This clonotype was detected ten times or more. CDR3 coding DNA: TGTGCCAGCAGTTTAGAACTAGCGGGGGGCGATGAGCAGTTCTTC. Translating gives CASSLELAGGDEQFF. V gene TRBV27 combines with J gene TRBJ2-1, with 12 bases aligning to TRBD2. The CDR3 spans 15 residues. With V trimmed by 2 bases and J by 8 bases, 4 bases remained unmatched. In germline, CDR1 is MNHEY, CDR2 SMNVEV (reference sequence).

This clonotype has just a few counts. The chain employs TRBV18 and TRBJ2-5; unclear D gene. The CDR3 is 14 amino acids. Deletions cut 3 bases from V and 0 bases from J, with 8 bases between. Germline CDR1 reads KGHSH; CDR2 reads LQKENI. The CDR3 sequence: CASSPKVYQETQYF. In DNA form, the CDR3 reads TGTGCCAGCTCACCCAAGGTGTACCAAGAGACCCAGTACTTC. Combining the CDR3 with reference TRBV18 and TRBJ2-5 gives the whole variable domain NAGVMQNPRHLVRRRGQEARLRCSPMKGHSHVYWYRQLPEEGLKFMVYLQKENIIDESGMPKERFSAEFPKEGPSILRIQQVVRGDSAAYFCASSPKVYQETQYFGPGTRLLVL.